These T cell receptor beta chains were read from a single sample in a study of blood T cell repertoires in COVID-19. Sequencing used immunoSEQ multiplex PCR; TCRdb keeps in-frame clones, though not all of them. The data contain 350,000 to 400,000 clones, about 86% of them singletons. Specimen: peripheral blood. These receptors all stem from a woman between 55 and 75 years old with COVID-19, enrolled during active disease. Both conserved end residues are part of each CDR3. A D gene is named only where the DNA matches it firmly. Some rows mark clone size as missing; the rest say once, few, many or name a class of expanded clone.

j_gene,v_gene,d_gene,abundance,len,CDR3nt,CDR3aa
TRBJ1-1,TRBV10-3,TRBD1,-,15,TGTGCCACCAGACAGGGGGAGTTACTGAACACTGAAGCTTTCTTT,CATRQGELLNTEAFF
TRBJ1-2,TRBV9,-,-,13,TGTGCCAGCAGCGTTAGAGATAACTATGGCTACACCTTC,CASSVRDNYGYTF
TRBJ1-4,TRBV7-9,-,-,18,TGTGCCAGCAGCTTAGCGCCAGCGGACCCAACAACTAATGAAAAACTGTTTTTT,CASSLAPADPTTNEKLFF
TRBJ1-2,TRBV7-2,TRBD1,-,14,TGTGCCAGCAGCCCGACAGGGGGATGGTATGGCTACACCTTC,CASSPTGGWYGYTF
TRBJ2-5,TRBV6-4,TRBD2,few,16,TGTGCCAGCAGTGACGGGACTAGCGGTGAATGGGAGACCCAGTACTTC,CASSDGTSGEWETQYF
TRBJ1-2,TRBV5-3,TRBD1,-,17,TGTGCCAGAAGCTTGTCCGGACAGGGGGCTTTTTTTTATGGCTACACCTTC,CARSLSGQGAFFYGYTF
TRBJ1-1,TRBV3-1/TRBV3-2,-,-,17,TGTGCCAGCAGCCAAGATTCGGGGGGGCAGGTGAACACTGAAGCTTTCTTT,CASSQDSGGQVNTEAFF
TRBJ2-1,TRBV10-1,TRBD1,-,13,TGCGCCAGCAGTGCTCAACAGGGGAGTGAGCAGTTCTTC,CASSAQQGSEQFF
TRBJ1-1,TRBV7-9,TRBD1,-,12,TGTGCCAGCAGCTACGACAGGGCAGAAGCTTTCTTT,CASSYDRAEAFF
TRBJ2-2,TRBV20-1,-,-,15,TGCAGTGCTAGTTATACAGACCCCAACACCGGGGAGCTGTTTTTT,CSASYTDPNTGELFF
TRBJ1-3,TRBV7-9,-,few,15,TGTGCCAGCAGCCCCGCGGGGCAGGTTGGGGACACCATATATTTT,CASSPAGQVGDTIYF
TRBJ2-3,TRBV30,-,-,12,TGTGCCTGGAGTGTAGCATCAGATACGCAGTATTTT,CAWSVASDTQYF
TRBJ2-7,TRBV9,TRBD1,-,15,TGTGCCAGCAGCCCGACAGGGATGTTCTCCTACGAGCAGTACTTC,CASSPTGMFSYEQYF
TRBJ2-7,TRBV4-1,TRBD2,-,16,TGCGCCAGCAGCCAAGAGGTGACTAGCGGAACCTACGAGCAGTACTTC,CASSQEVTSGTYEQYF
TRBJ1-2,TRBV4-2,-,-,15,TGTGCCAGCAGCCAAGATCACGGGGGTAGCTATGGCTACACCTTC,CASSQDHGGSYGYTF
TRBJ2-1,TRBV11-1,TRBD1,-,15,TGTGCCAGCAGCTCTGACAGGGGAGCCTACAATGAGCAGTTCTTC,CASSSDRGAYNEQFF
TRBJ2-1,TRBV29-1,-,-,12,TGCAGCGTTCGATTGTCGGTGGATGAGCAGTTCTTC,CSVRLSVDEQFF
TRBJ2-7,TRBV5-4,-,-,14,TGTGCCAGCAGCTTGGATGCTAGCCCGCACGAGCAGTACTTC,CASSLDASPHEQYF
TRBJ2-2,TRBV6-2/TRBV6-3,TRBD2,-,17,TGTGCCAGCAGTTCTCGGGGCGGGGGGCCAAGCACCGGGGAGCTGTTTTTT,CASSSRGGGPSTGELFF
TRBJ2-1,TRBV6-5,TRBD2,-,15,TGTGCCAGCATTAAGGGTAGCGGGGGGGCCGGTGAGCAGTTCTTC,CASIKGSGGAGEQFF
TRBJ1-1,TRBV15,-,-,14,TGTGCCACCAGCAGCGGGGGAGAGAACACTGAAGCTTTCTTT,CATSSGGENTEAFF
TRBJ1-5,TRBV6-5,-,-,14,TGTGCCAGCAGGCCGGGATATAGCAATCAGCCCCAGCATTTT,CASRPGYSNQPQHF
TRBJ1-2,TRBV9,-,-,16,TGTGCCAGCTTGGCGCGCCGATTCAGGAACAACTATGGCTACACCTTC,CASLARRFRNNYGYTF